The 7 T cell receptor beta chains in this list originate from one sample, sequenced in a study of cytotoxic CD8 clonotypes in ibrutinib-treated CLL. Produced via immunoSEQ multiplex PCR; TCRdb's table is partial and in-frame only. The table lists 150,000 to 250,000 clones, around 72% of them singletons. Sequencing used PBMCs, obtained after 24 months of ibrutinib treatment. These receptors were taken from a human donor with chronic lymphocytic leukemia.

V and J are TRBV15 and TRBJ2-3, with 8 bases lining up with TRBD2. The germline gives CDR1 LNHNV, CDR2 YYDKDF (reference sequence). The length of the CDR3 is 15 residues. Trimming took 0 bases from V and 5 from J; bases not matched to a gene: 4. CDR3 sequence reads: CATSRDVLAGDTQYF. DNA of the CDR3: TGTGCCACCAGCAGAGATGTCCTAGCGGGAGATACGCAGTATTTT.

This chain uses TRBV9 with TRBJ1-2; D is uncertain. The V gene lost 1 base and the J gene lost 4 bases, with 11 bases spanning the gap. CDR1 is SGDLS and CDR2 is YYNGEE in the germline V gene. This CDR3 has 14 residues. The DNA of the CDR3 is TGTGCCAGCAGCGTATCCCCAGGCCCCTATGGCTACACCTTC. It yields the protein CASSVSPGPYGYTF.

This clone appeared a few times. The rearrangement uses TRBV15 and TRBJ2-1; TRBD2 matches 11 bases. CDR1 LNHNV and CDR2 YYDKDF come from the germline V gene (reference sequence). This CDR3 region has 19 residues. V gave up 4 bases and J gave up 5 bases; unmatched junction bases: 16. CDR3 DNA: TGTGCCACCAGCAAGGGGATTCCGGGACTAGCGGTAGCCCACAATGAGCAGTTCTTC. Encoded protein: CATSKGIPGLAVAHNEQFF.

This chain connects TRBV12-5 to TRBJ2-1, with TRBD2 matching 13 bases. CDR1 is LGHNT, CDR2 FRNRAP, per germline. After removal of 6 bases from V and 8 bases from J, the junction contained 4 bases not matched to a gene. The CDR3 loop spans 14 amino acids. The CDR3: CASGWTSGSYEQFF. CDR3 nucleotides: TGTGCTAGTGGATGGACTAGCGGGAGTTATGAGCAGTTCTTC.

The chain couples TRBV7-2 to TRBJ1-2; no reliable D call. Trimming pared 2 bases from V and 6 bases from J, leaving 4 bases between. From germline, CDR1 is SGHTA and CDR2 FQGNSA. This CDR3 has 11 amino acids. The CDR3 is CASSLRDGYTF. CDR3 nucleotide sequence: TGTGCCAGCAGCTTACGAGATGGCTACACCTTC.

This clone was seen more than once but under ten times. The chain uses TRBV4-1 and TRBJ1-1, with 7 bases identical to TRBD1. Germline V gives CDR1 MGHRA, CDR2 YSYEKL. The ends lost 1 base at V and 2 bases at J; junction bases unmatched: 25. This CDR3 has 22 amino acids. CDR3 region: CASSQVGLSRRDRGPSNTEAFF. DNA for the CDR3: TGCGCCAGCAGCCAAGTCGGGTTGAGCAGACGGGACAGAGGTCCCTCAAACACTGAAGCTTTCTTT.

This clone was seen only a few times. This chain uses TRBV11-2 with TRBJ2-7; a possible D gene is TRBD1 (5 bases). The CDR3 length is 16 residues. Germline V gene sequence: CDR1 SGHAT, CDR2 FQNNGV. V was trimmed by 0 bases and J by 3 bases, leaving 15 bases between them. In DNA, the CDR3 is TGTGCCAGCAGCTTAGATAGGGCAGGGCTAGGCTACGAGCAGTACTTC. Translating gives CASSLDRAGLGYEQYF.